This paragraph covers one TCR beta chain sequence. In the study's own analysis: Estimation of nucleated cell counts relied on the amplification of reference gene primers. Libraries were prepared by immunoSEQ multiplex PCR; TCRdb keeps only in-frame clonotypes and omits some of them. Clonal size and the V and J genes are those of that table, whereas D and trimming came from the DNA. This table holds roughly 130,000 clones, 80% to 90% found once. Assignment of participants to cohorts was predicated upon participant-reported clinical history. V lost 3 bases and J lost 4, with 10 bases in between. The CDR3 runs to 13 residues. The data were obtained in a study of blood T cell repertoires in COVID-19. On the study more broadly: Collection of acute and convalescent COVID-19 samples took place in the United States, Italy and Spain. The cDNA or gDNA used as material had been derived from T cells, B-cell-depleted T cells, or PBMCs.

This TCR came from a woman aged 45 to 65 with acute COVID-19. V and J are TRBV12-3 or TRBV12-4 and TRBJ2-7; perhaps TRBD1 as D (6 bases). Material for sequencing was PBMCs or T cells enriched from blood (not recorded which). In nucleotides, the CDR3 is TGTGCCAGCAGTTTTGACAGGAAATACGAGCAGTACTTC. This translates into CASSFDRKYEQYF.